This entry lists 17 T cell receptor beta chains sequenced from one sample in a study of glioma-infiltrating T cells after dendritic cell vaccination. Method: immunoSEQ multiplex PCR; TCRdb's copy keeps in-frame clones and lacks some. This sample carries around 60,000 clones, more than 75% of them seen once, and the ten largest clones take around a tenth. Specified time point: after dendritic cell vaccination, including at tumor progression/relapse. The sequencing here drew on blood, taken after dendritic cell vaccination. Receptor source: a human donor with glioblastoma.

This CDR3 reads CASSLVAGGGEQYF. For the CDR3, the DNA is TGTGCCAGCAGCTTAGTTGCAGGGGGAGGCGAGCAGTACTTC. V is TRBV11-3 and J is TRBJ2-7, with D perhaps TRBD1 (7 bases). Trimming pared 1 base from V and 6 bases from J, leaving 13 bases between. In germline, CDR1 is SGHNT, CDR2 YENEEA. This CDR3 has 14 amino acids. The complete variable domain, with remaining parts taken from reference TRBV11-3 and TRBJ2-7, reads EAGVVQSPRYKIIEKKQPVAFWCNPISGHNTLYWYLQNLGQGPELLIRYENEEAVDDSQLPKDRFSAERLKGVDSTLKIQPAELGDSAVYLCASSLVAGGGEQYFGPGTRLTVT.

The V and J genes are TRBV27 and TRBJ1-1; D might be TRBD1 (5 bases). Trimming pared 5 bases from V and 3 bases from J, leaving 13 bases between. Per germline, CDR1 MNHEY and CDR2 SMNVEV (reference sequence). The CDR3 is 14 residues long. The CDR3 reads CASSRQLGYTEAFF. The CDR3 nucleotides are TGTGCCAGCAGTAGACAGCTCGGATACACTGAAGCTTTCTTT.

The chain couples TRBV6-5 to TRBJ1-2, with TRBD1 identical over 10 bases. Germline V CDR1 and CDR2: MNHEY, SVGAGI. This CDR3 is 13 amino acids long. The junction had 0 bases not matched to a gene; V was cut back by 6 bases and J by 2 bases. CDR3 region: CASRTGGNYGYTF. CDR3 nucleotides: TGTGCCAGCAGGACAGGGGGCAACTATGGCTACACCTTC.

With regard to this clone: The sample contains more than one DNA sequence encoding this CDR3. V gene TRBV29-1 combines with J gene TRBJ2-1; maybe TRBD1 (6 bases). CDR1 SQVTM and CDR2 ANQGSEA come from the germline V gene. The CDR3 runs 11 residues. The germline V and J ends were trimmed by 8 bases and 5 bases, with 10 bases remaining between them. The CDR3 DNA sequence: TGCAGCCCGGGACACCACAATGAGCAGTTCTTC. It is translated as CSPGHHNEQFF.

The chain couples TRBV16 to TRBJ2-5; D might be TRBD2 (6 bases). Trimming took 0 bases from V and 2 from J, leaving 16 bases between them. Per the germline V gene, CDR1 is KGHSY and CDR2 is FQNENV. The CDR3 contains 17 residues. The CDR3 DNA is TGTGCCAGCAGCCAATCGGGGGGAGCCTACTTTCAAGAGACCCAGTACTTC. It encodes CASSQSGGAYFQETQYF.

The chain joins TRBV7-2 to TRBJ1-1; a possible D gene is TRBD1 (5 bases). This CDR3 contains 14 residues. Per germline, CDR1 SGHTA and CDR2 FQGNSA. V was cut by 2 bases and J by 7 bases, with 14 bases left in between. The CDR3 region is CASSLSGRGSEAFF. The CDR3 DNA is TGTGCCAGCAGCTTATCAGGGAGGGGAAGTGAAGCTTTCTTT.

The CDR3 region has the DNA TGCGCCAGCAGCTTGGCGACCGTGGGGGACTACAACAATGAGCAGTTCTTC. Translation: CASSLATVGDYNNEQFF. The chain uses TRBV5-1 and TRBJ2-1; TRBD2 agrees at 7 bases. The CDR3 extends over 17 amino acids. The V gene end was trimmed by 0 bases and the J gene end by 5 bases; junction bases not matched to a gene: 11. Per germline, CDR1 SGHRS and CDR2 YFSETQ.

The V call is TRBV30, the J call TRBJ2-5, with a possible D match to TRBD2 (6 bases). Trimming pared 5 bases from V and 7 bases from J, leaving 26 bases between. Germline V gene data show CDR1 as GTSNPN and CDR2 as SVGIG (reference sequence). This CDR3 region has 16 residues. CDR3 loop: CAWVPGGQGLGTTQYF. CDR3 bases: TGTGCCTGGGTCCCTGGAGGGCAGGGCTTGGGAACGACCCAGTACTTC.

This chain links TRBV5-6 with TRBJ2-7; D is possibly TRBD2 (5 bases). CDR3 length: 14 residues. V shed 0 bases and J shed 2 bases, with 9 bases lying between them. Germline V gene sequence: CDR1 SGHDT, CDR2 YYEEEE. The CDR3 coding sequence is TGTGCCAGCAGCTTGGTCCGGGAACCCTACGAGCAGTACTTC. Encoded protein: CASSLVREPYEQYF.

This chain uses TRBV4-3 with TRBJ1-5; D remains unclear. V shed 3 bases and J shed 4 bases, with 7 bases lying between them. Per germline, CDR1 LGHNA and CDR2 YSLEER. The CDR3 length is 13 residues. This CDR3 reads CASSQSTNQPQHF. In DNA, the CDR3 is TGCGCCAGCAGCCAGTCGACTAATCAGCCCCAGCATTTT.

V gene TRBV19 combines with J gene TRBJ1-2, with TRBD1 matching over 12 bases. Looked up from germline, CDR1 is LNHDA and CDR2 is SQIVND (reference sequence). The CDR3 length is 17 residues. V lost 5 bases to trimming and J lost 4 bases; unmatched junction nucleotides: 11. For the CDR3, the DNA is TGTGCCAGTAGTTCCGGGACAGGGGGCATCGATGGCTATGGCTACACCTTC. Its protein is CASSSGTGGIDGYGYTF.

This clone was picked up one time. This sequence joins TRBV15 and TRBJ2-2, with 8 bases aligning to TRBD2. The germline gives CDR1 LNHNV, CDR2 YYDKDF (reference sequence). With 3 bases clipped from V and 7 bases from J, the junction kept 13 bases outside the gene matches. The CDR3 runs to 17 residues. The CDR3 loop reads CATSSPAGGMGGGELFF. CDR3 bases: TGTGCCACCAGCAGTCCCGCGGGGGGAATGGGCGGCGGGGAGCTGTTTTTT. Looking up the rest from reference TRBV15 and TRBJ2-2 gives the full variable domain: DAMVIQNPRYQVTQFGKPVTLSCSQTLNHNVMYWYQQKSSQAPKLLFHYYDKDFNNEADTPDNFQSRRPNTSFCFLDIRSPGLGDTAMYLCATSSPAGGMGGGELFFGEGSRLTVL.

The chain couples TRBV9 to TRBJ2-3; 12 bases are a match to TRBD2. Trimming took 3 bases from V and 4 from J; bases not matched to a gene: 18. CDR1 SGDLS and CDR2 YYNGEE come from the germline V gene. This CDR3 has 20 amino acids. As DNA, the CDR3 is TGTGCCAGCAGCGCGTCGGGGGGGGCTAGCGGGAGGGCCTTCCCAGATACGCAGTATTTT. This encodes CASSASGGASGRAFPDTQYF.

This rearrangement joins TRBV9 to TRBJ2-3; D is unclear. CDR3 length: 15 amino acids. Germline V gene lookup returns CDR1 SGDLS and CDR2 YYNGEE. Trimming removed 0 bases at V and 2 bases at J, with 10 bases between. The CDR3 loop is CASSVGWQFTDTQYF. The CDR3 nucleotides read TGTGCCAGCAGCGTAGGGTGGCAGTTCACAGATACGCAGTATTTT. Full variable domain (outside the CDR3, taken from reference TRBV9 and TRBJ2-3): DSGVTQTPKHLITATGQRVTLRCSPRSGDLSVYWYQQSLDQGLQFLIQYYNGEERAKGNILERFSAQQFPDLHSELNLSSLELGDSALYFCASSVGWQFTDTQYFGPGTRLTVL.

This clone was observed once. This rearrangement joins TRBV5-1 to TRBJ2-7; TRBD2 matches at 7 bases. The CDR3 extends over 14 amino acids. The V gene end was trimmed by 3 bases and the J gene end by 2 bases; junction bases not matched to a gene: 5. CDR1 and CDR2 (germline): SGHRS, YFSETQ. The CDR3 loop is CASSYEAGPYEQYF. CDR3 coding DNA: TGCGCCAGCAGCTATGAAGCGGGACCCTACGAGCAGTACTTC. The whole variable domain, filled in from reference TRBV5-1 and TRBJ2-7, reads KAGVTQTPRYLIKTRGQQVTLSCSPISGHRSVSWYQQTPGQGLQFLFEYFSETQRNKGNFPGRFSGRQFSNSRSEMNVSTLELGDSALYLCASSYEAGPYEQYFGPGTRLTVT.

The V call is TRBV28, the J call TRBJ2-7, with TRBD1 identical over 10 bases. Losses at the gene ends were 5 bases for V and 3 bases for J; bases not matched to a gene: 7. CDR3 length equals 15 residues. Looked up from germline, CDR1 is MDHEN and CDR2 is SYDVKM. CDR3: CASSRRDRGYYEQYF. CDR3 DNA sequence: TGTGCCAGCAGTAGACGGGACAGGGGTTACTACGAGCAGTACTTC.

The chain recombines TRBV4-3 with TRBJ2-3; the match to TRBD2 covers 11 bases. CDR3 size: 17 residues. Germline loops: CDR1 LGHNA, CDR2 YSLEER. V gave up 1 base and J gave up 2 bases; unmatched junction bases: 5. CDR3 residues: CASSQAGLADSTDTQYF. The CDR3 nucleotides are TGCGCCAGCAGCCAAGCGGGACTAGCGGATTCCACAGATACGCAGTATTTT.